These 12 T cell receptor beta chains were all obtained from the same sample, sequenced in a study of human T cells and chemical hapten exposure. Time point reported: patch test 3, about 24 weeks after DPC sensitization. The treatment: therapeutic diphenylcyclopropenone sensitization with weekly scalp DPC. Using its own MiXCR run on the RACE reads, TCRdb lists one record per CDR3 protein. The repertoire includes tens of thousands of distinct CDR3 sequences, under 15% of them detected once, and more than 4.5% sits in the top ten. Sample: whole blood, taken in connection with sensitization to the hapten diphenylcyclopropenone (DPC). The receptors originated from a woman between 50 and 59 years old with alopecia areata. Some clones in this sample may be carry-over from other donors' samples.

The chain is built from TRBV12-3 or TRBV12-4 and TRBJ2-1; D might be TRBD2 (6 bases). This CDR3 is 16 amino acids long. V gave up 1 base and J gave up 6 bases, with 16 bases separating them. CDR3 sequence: CASSLGRRASGNEQFF. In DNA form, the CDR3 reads TGTGCCAGCAGTTTAGGCCGGAGGGCCTCGGGCAATGAGCAGTTCTTC.

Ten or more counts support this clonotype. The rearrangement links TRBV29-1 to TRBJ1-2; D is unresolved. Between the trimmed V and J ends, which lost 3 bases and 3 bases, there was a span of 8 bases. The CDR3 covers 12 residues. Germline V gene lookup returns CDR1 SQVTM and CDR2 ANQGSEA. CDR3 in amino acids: CSVDRNDYGYTF. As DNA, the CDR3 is TGCAGCGTTGATAGGAACGACTATGGCTACACCTTC.

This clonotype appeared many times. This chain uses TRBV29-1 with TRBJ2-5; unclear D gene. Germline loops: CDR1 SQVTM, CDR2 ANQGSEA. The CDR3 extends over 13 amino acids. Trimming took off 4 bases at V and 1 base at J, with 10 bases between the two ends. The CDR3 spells CSVAPTVQETQYF. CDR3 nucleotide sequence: TGCAGCGTTGCGCCGACCGTCCAAGAGACCCAGTACTTC. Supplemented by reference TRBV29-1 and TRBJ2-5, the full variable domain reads SAVISQKPSRDICQRGTSLTIQCQVDSQVTMMFWYRQQPGQSLTLIATANQGSEATYESGFVIDKFPISRPNLTFSTLTVSNMSPEDSSIYLCSVAPTVQETQYFGPGTRLLVL.

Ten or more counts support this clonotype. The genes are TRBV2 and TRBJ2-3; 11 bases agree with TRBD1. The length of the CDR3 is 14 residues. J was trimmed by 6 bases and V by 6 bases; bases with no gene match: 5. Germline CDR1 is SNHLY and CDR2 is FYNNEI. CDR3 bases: TGTGCCAGCAGCGGACGGACAGGGGGCGATACGCAGTATTTT. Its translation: CASSGRTGGDTQYF.

CDR3 DNA: TGCGCCAGCAGTGAGGCCGCTGGGTGGACGGCAAACTCCTACGAGCAGTACTTC. Amino acid sequence: CASSEAAGWTANSYEQYF. This chain links TRBV10-2 with TRBJ2-7; no definite D call. The CDR3 spans 18 residues. The germline V gene encodes CDR1 WSHSY and CDR2 SAAADI. V lost 2 bases and J 0 bases, leaving 20 bases between the germline ends.

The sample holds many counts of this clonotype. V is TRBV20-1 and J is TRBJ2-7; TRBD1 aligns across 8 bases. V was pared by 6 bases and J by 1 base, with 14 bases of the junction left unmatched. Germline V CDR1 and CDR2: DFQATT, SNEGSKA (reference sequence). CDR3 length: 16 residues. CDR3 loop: CSAPKEGQGGSYEQYF. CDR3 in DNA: TGCAGTGCCCCAAAGGAAGGACAGGGAGGATCCTACGAGCAGTACTTC.

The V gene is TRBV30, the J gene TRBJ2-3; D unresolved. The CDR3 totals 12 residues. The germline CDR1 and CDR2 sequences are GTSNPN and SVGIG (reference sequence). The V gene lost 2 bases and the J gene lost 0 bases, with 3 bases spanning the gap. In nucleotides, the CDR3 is TGTGCCTGGAGTTCTAGCACAGATACGCAGTATTTT. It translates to CAWSSSTDTQYF.

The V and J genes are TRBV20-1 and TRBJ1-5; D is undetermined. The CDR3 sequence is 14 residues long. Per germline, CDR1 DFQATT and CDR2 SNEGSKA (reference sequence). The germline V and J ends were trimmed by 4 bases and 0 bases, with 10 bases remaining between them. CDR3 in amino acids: CSAIRDNSNQPQHF. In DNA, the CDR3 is TGCAGTGCTATAAGAGATAATAGCAATCAGCCCCAGCATTTT.

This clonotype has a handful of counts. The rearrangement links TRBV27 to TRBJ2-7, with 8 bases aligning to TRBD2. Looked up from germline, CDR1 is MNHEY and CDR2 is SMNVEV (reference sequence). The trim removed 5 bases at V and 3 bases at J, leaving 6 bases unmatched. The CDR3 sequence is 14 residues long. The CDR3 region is CASSQVAGNYEQYF. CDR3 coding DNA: TGTGCCAGCAGTCAGGTAGCGGGAAACTACGAGCAGTACTTC.

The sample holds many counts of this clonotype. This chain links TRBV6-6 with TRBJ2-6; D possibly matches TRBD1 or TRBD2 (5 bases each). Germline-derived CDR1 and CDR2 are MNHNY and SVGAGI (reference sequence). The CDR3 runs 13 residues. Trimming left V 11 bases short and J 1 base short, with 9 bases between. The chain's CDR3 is CAEGLSGANVLTF. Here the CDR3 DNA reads TGTGCCGAGGGGTTGTCTGGGGCCAACGTCCTGACTTTC.

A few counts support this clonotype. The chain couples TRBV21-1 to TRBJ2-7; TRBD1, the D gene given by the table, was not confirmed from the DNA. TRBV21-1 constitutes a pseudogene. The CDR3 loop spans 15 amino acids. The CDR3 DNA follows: TGTGCCAGCAGCAAACACAGGGGTTACTCCTACGAGCAGTACTTC. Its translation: CASSKHRGYSYEQYF.

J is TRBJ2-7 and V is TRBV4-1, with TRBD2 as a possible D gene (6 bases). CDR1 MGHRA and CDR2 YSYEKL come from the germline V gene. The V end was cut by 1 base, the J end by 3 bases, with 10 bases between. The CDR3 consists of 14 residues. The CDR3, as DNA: TGCGCCAGCAGCCAAGGACTAGAACACTACGAGCAGTACTTC. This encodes CASSQGLEHYEQYF.